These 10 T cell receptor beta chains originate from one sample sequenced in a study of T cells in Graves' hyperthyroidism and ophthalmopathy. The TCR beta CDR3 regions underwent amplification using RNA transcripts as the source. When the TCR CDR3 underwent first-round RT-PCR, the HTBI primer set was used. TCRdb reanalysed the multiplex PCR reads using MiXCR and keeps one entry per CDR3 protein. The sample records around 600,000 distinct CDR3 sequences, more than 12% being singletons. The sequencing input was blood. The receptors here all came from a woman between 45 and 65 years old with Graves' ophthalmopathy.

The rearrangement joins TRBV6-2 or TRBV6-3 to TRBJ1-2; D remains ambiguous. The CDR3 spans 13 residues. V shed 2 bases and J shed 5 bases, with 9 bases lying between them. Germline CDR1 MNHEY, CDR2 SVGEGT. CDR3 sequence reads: CASSYEGRYGYTF. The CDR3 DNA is TGTGCCAGCAGTTACGAGGGTCGGTATGGCTACACCTTC.

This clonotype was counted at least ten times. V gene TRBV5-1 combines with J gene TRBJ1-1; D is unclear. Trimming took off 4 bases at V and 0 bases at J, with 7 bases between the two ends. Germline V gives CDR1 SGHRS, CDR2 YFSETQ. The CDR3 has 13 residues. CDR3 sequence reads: CASSPYMNTEAFF. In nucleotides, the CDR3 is TGCGCCAGCAGCCCCTACATGAACACTGAAGCTTTCTTT.

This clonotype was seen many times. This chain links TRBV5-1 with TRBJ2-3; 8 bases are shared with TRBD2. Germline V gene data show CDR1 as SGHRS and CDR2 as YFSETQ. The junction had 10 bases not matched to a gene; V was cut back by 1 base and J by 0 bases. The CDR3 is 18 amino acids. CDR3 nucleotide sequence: TGCGCCAGCAGCTTGCAGGCTAGCGGGTTAACTAGCACAGATACGCAGTATTTT. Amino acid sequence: CASSLQASGLTSTDTQYF. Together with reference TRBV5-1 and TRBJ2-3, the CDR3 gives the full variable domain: KAGVTQTPRYLIKTRGQQVTLSCSPISGHRSVSWYQQTPGQGLQFLFEYFSETQRNKGNFPGRFSGRQFSNSRSEMNVSTLELGDSALYLCASSLQASGLTSTDTQYFGPGTRLTVL.

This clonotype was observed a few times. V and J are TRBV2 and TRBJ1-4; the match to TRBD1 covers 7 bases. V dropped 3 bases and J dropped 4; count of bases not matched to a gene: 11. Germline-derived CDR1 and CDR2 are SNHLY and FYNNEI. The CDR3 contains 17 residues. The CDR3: CASSEGPPQGVNEKLFF. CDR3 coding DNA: TGTGCCAGCAGTGAGGGCCCCCCGCAGGGGGTTAATGAAAAACTGTTTTTT.

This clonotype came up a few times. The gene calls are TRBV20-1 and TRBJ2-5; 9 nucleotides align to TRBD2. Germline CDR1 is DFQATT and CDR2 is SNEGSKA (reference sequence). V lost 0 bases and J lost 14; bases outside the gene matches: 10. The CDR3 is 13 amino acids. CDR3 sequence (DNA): TGCAGTGCTAGAGATATAGGGACTAGCTGGGTCTACTTC. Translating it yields CSARDIGTSWVYF.

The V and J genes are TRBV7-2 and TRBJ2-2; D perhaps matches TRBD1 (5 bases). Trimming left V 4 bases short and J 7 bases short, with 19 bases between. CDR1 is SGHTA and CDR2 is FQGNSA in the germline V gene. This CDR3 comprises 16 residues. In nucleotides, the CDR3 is TGTGCCAGCAGCTCCCCGCTGTTGGGGCTGTTCGGGGAGCTGTTTTTT. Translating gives CASSSPLLGLFGELFF.

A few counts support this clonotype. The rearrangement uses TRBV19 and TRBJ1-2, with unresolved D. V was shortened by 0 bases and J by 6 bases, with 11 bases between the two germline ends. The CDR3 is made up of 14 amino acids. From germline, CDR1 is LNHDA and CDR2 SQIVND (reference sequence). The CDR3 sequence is CASSIELRMDGYTF. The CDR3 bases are TGTGCCAGTAGTATAGAGCTCCGAATGGATGGCTACACCTTC.

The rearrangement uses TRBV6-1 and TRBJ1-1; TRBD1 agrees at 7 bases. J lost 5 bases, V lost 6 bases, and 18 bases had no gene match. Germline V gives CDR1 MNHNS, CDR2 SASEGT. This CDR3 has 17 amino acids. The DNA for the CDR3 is TGTGCCAGCAGCTCACGCTGGACAGGAGTTCGGGGGACTGAAGCTTTCTTT. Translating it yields CASSSRWTGVRGTEAFF.

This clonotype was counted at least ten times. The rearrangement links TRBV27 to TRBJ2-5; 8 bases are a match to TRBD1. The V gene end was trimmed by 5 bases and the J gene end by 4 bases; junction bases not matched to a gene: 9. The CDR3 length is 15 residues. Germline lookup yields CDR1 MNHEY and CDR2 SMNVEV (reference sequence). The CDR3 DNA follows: TGTGCCAGCAGTGCACAGGGGGGTCGTAGAGAGACCCAGTACTTC. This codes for CASSAQGGRRETQYF.

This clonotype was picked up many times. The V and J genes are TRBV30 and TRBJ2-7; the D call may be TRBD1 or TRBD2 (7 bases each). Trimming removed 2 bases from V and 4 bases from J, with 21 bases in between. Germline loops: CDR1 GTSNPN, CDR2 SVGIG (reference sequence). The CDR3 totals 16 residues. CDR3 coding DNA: TGTGCCTGGAGTATCCCCAGGTACAGGGGAGGGTACGAGCAGTACTTC. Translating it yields CAWSIPRYRGGYEQYF.